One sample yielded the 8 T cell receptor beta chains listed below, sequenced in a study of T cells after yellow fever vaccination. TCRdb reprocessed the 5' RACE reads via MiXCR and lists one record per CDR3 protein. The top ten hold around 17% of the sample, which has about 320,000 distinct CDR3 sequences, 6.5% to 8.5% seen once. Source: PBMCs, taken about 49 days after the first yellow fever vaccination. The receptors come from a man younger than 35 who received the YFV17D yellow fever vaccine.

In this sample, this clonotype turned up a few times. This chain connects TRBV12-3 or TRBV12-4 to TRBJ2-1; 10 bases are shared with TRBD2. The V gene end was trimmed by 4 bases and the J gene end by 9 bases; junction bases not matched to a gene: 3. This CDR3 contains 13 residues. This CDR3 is CASSSGLAIEQFF. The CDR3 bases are TGTGCCAGCAGTTCGGGACTAGCGATTGAGCAGTTCTTC.

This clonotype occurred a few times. The CDR3 protein is CASSLAWLLNTQYF. CDR3 in DNA: TGTGCCAGCAGCTTAGCTTGGCTGCTCAATACGCAGTATTTT. The J gene is TRBJ2-3, the V gene TRBV7-2; D gene unclear. Per germline, CDR1 SGHTA and CDR2 FQGNSA. This CDR3 is 14 amino acids long. The V end lost 0 bases, the J end lost 7 bases, and 11 bases lay between the germline ends.

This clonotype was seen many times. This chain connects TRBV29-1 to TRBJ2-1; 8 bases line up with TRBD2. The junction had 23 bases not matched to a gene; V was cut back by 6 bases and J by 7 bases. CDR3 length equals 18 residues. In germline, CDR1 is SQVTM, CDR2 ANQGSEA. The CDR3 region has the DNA TGCAGCGTCGAAATCTTTGCCCCTAGACGGGGGGGCCAAAATGAGCAGTTCTTC. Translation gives CSVEIFAPRRGGQNEQFF.

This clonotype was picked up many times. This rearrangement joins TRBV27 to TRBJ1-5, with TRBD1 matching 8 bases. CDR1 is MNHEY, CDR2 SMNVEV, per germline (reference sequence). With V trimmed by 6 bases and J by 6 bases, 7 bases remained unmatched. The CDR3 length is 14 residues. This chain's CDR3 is CASRTSGGTQPQHF. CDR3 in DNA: TGTGCCAGCAGGACCTCAGGGGGCACTCAGCCCCAGCATTTT.

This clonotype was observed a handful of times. CDR3 in amino acids: CASSVSGKNTDTQYF. The DNA for the CDR3 is TGTGCCAGCAGTGTATCCGGGAAGAACACAGATACGCAGTATTTT. The rearrangement joins TRBV2 to TRBJ2-3; perhaps TRBD2 as D (5 bases). The CDR3 is 15 residues long. Germline CDR1 and CDR2: SNHLY and FYNNEI. V shed 4 bases and J shed 2 bases, with 13 bases lying between them.

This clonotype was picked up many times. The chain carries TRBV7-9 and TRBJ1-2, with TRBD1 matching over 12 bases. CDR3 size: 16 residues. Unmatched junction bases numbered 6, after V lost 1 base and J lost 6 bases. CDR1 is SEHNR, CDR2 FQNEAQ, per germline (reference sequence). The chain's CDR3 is CASSLGTGTGGNGYTF. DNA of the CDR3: TGTGCCAGCAGCTTAGGGACCGGGACAGGGGGCAATGGCTACACCTTC.

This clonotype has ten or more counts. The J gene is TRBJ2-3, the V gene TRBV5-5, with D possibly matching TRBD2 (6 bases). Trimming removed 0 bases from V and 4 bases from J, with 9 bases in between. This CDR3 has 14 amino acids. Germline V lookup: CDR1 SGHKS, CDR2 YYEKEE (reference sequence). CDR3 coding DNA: TGTGCCAGCAGCTTGGGAGGAGGGGCAGATACGCAGTATTTT. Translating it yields CASSLGGGADTQYF.

Here the CDR3 DNA reads TGCGCCAGCAGCTTGCCGGTGGGCCGCACAGATACGCAGTATTTT. Its translation is CASSLPVGRTDTQYF. The rearrangement links TRBV5-1 to TRBJ2-3; no definite D call. Germline V gives CDR1 SGHRS, CDR2 YFSETQ. V was shortened by 1 base and J by 1 base, with 10 bases between the two germline ends. There are 15 residues in the CDR3.